These T cell receptor beta chains were read from a single sample in a study of T cells in Graves' hyperthyroidism and ophthalmopathy. In TCRdb, the multiplex PCR reads were re-called with MiXCR into one record per CDR3 protein. The data show some 340,000 distinct CDR3 sequences, roughly an eighth seen once. Sequencing was carried out using blood. The source is a middle-aged woman with Graves' ophthalmopathy. Both conserved end residues are trimmed from each CDR3. Each record gives: J gene, V gene, CDR3 protein.

J: TRBJ2-1
V: TRBV20-1
CDR3: SARGFRVAGEDNEQF

J: TRBJ2-7
V: TRBV2
CDR3: ASSASGYEQY

J: TRBJ2-1
V: TRBV12-3/TRBV12-4
CDR3: ASTLAGGVPSNEQF

J: TRBJ1-1
V: TRBV7-2
CDR3: ASSWTGRRPEAF

J: TRBJ2-1
V: TRBV11-2
CDR3: ASRQQRGYNEQF

J: TRBJ2-1
V: TRBV10-2
CDR3: ASSQDFSNEQF

J: TRBJ1-2
V: TRBV5-6
CDR3: ASSFQGRAYGYT

J: TRBJ1-1
V: TRBV6-1
CDR3: ASSTGQRPGGTEAF

J: TRBJ2-7
V: TRBV7-2
CDR3: VSSQTFGSYEQY

J: TRBJ2-1
V: TRBV7-9
CDR3: ASSPRGVSYNEQF

J: TRBJ2-2
V: TRBV20-1
CDR3: SAQVTGELF

J: TRBJ2-1
V: TRBV27
CDR3: ASSGGGSYNEQF

J: TRBJ1-5
V: TRBV27
CDR3: ASRGLYSNQPQH

J: TRBJ2-1
V: TRBV7-2
CDR3: ASRGLAGGPPYNEQF

J: TRBJ2-7
V: TRBV20-1
CDR3: SARDQIGLAGGPYEQY

J: TRBJ1-1
V: TRBV2
CDR3: ASSGQQNTEAF

J: TRBJ2-1
V: TRBV2
CDR3: ASSERGQSYNEQF

J: TRBJ2-5
V: TRBV5-4
CDR3: ASSLVDVRSETQY

J: TRBJ2-7
V: TRBV20-1
CDR3: SARGGGGISYEQY

J: TRBJ2-7
V: TRBV20-1
CDR3: SASRGSYEQY

J: TRBJ1-5
V: TRBV27
CDR3: ASSPDRAQNQPQH

J: TRBJ2-1
V: TRBV3-1
CDR3: ASSQLAGRYNEQF

J: TRBJ2-5
V: TRBV12-3/TRBV12-4
CDR3: ASSLLGRGGQETQY

J: TRBJ1-4
V: TRBV3-1
CDR3: ASSQPPPRGVTNEKLF

J: TRBJ1-6
V: TRBV19
CDR3: ASSKGEGRNSPLH

J: TRBJ2-2
V: TRBV7-2
CDR3: ASSSGPGQNTGELF

J: TRBJ1-1
V: TRBV7-9
CDR3: ASSPDSLNTEAF

J: TRBJ2-1
V: TRBV12-3/TRBV12-4
CDR3: ASTLGPYNEQF

J: TRBJ2-7
V: TRBV7-9
CDR3: ASSLGGRPHSEQY

J: TRBJ2-5
V: TRBV11-2
CDR3: ASSLGGLVGQY

J: TRBJ1-6
V: TRBV6-1
CDR3: ASSLLNSPLH

J: TRBJ1-1
V: TRBV20-1
CDR3: SASQHTEAF

J: TRBJ1-2
V: TRBV5-1
CDR3: ASRPGSQANYGYT

J: TRBJ1-1
V: TRBV11-2
CDR3: ASSLDTLNTEAF

J: TRBJ1-2
V: TRBV19
CDR3: ASSIPGASYGYT

J: TRBJ2-5
V: TRBV19
CDR3: ASSIRHRPGETQY

J: TRBJ2-2
V: TRBV2
CDR3: ASSVGRANTGELF

J: TRBJ2-5
V: TRBV7-6
CDR3: ASSRRLRETQY

J: TRBJ1-2
V: TRBV27
CDR3: ASSLTQGRGGYT

J: TRBJ1-1
V: TRBV2
CDR3: ASSDPYKNTEAF

J: TRBJ2-1
V: TRBV7-2
CDR3: ASSLSWGSSYNEQF

J: TRBJ2-1
V: TRBV24-1
CDR3: ATSRGNPYNEQF

J: TRBJ1-6
V: TRBV6-1
CDR3: ASSLTLSNPNSPLH

J: TRBJ2-7
V: TRBV20-1
CDR3: SAKARVGLAAYEQY

J: TRBJ2-1
V: TRBV24-1
CDR3: ATSAFGSHEQF

J: TRBJ2-7
V: TRBV7-2
CDR3: ASSLTGGLEQY

J: TRBJ1-2
V: TRBV27
CDR3: ASATLPQGRSGYT

J: TRBJ2-4
V: TRBV11-2
CDR3: ASSAHNSGGGSKNIQY

J: TRBJ1-1
V: TRBV20-1
CDR3: SAGMRTEAF

J: TRBJ2-1
V: TRBV12-5
CDR3: ASGLARGPYIEQF

J: TRBJ2-2
V: TRBV27
CDR3: ASSPGASGPIEDTGELF

J: TRBJ1-1
V: TRBV20-1
CDR3: SARDAGVGTEAF

J: TRBJ1-1
V: TRBV29-1
CDR3: SIGLSLNTEAF

J: TRBJ2-7
V: TRBV30
CDR3: AWSVAGVGEQY